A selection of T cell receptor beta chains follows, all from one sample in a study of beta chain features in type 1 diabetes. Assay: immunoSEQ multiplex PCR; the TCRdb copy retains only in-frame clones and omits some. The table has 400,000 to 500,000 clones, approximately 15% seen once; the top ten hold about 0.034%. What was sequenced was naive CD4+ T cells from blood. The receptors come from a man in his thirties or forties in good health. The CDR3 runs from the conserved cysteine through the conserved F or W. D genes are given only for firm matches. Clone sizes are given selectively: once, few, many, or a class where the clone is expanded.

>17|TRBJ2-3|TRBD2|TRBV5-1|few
CASSMRLAGGSTDTQYF
TGCGCCAGCAGCATGAGACTAGCGGGAGGGAGCACAGATACGCAGTATTTT
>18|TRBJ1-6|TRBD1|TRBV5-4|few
CASSTNTGGASYNSPLHF
TGTGCCAGCAGCACGAATACAGGGGGCGCTTCCTATAATTCACCCCTCCACTTT
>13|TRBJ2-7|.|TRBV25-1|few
CASSEFRVGEQYF
TGTGCCAGCAGTGAATTTAGGGTTGGCGAGCAGTACTTC
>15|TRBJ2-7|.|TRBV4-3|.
CASSQVGGRFYEQYF
TGCGCCAGCAGCCAAGTCGGGGGGCGCTTCTACGAGCAGTACTTC
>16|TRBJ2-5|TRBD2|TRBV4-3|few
CASSQDPGLAGETQYF
TGCGCCAGCAGCCAAGACCCAGGACTAGCGGGAGAGACCCAGTACTTC
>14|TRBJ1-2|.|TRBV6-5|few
CASSKYTGPYGYTF
TGTGCCAGCAGTAAATATACGGGGCCCTATGGCTACACCTTC
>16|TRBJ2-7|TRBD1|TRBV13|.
CASSRRAGQEIYEQYF
TGTGCCAGCAGCCGGAGGGCGGGACAGGAAATCTACGAGCAGTACTTC
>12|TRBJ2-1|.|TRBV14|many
CASSQIGNEQFF
TGTGCCAGCAGCCAAATCGGCAATGAGCAGTTCTTC
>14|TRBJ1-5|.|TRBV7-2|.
CASSTVYSNQPQHF
TGTGCCAGCAGCACGGTGTATAGCAATCAGCCCCAGCATTTT
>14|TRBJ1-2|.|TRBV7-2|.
CASSLVQDGGGYTF
TGTGCCAGCAGCTTAGTACAGGATGGGGGAGGCTACACCTTC
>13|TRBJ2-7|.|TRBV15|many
CATSTRRGYEQYF
TGTGCCACCAGCACAAGGAGAGGGTACGAGCAGTACTTC
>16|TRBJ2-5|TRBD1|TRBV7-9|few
CASSQPGQGGGETQYF
TGTGCCAGCAGCCAGCCAGGACAGGGTGGTGGAGAGACCCAGTACTTC
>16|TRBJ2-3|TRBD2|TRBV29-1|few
CSVATLAGGGLHTQYF
TGCAGCGTTGCGACTCTAGCGGGAGGTGGTCTGCATACGCAGTATTTT
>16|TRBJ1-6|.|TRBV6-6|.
CASSYYTGPPNSPLHF
TGTGCCAGCAGTTACTATACCGGCCCCCCAAATTCACCCCTCCACTTT
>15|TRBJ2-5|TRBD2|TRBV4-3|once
CASSRLAVSGETQYF
TGCGCCAGCAGCCGACTAGCGGTGTCGGGAGAGACCCAGTACTTC
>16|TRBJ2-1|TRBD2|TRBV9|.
CASSVVPSGVGEEQFF
TGTGCCAGCAGCGTAGTTCCTAGCGGAGTAGGAGAGGAGCAGTTCTTC
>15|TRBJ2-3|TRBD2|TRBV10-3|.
CAISRTSGPTDTQYF
TGTGCCATCAGCAGGACTAGCGGACCCACAGATACGCAGTATTTT
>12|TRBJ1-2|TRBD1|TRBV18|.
CASSPTGDGYTF
TGTGCCAGCTCACCAACAGGGGATGGCTACACCTTC
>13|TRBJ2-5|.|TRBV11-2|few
CASSSGVGGGCHF
TGTGCCAGCAGTTCGGGAGTAGGTGGGGGGTGCCACTTC
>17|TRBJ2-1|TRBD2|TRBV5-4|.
CASSDGGLAGNYGEQFF
TGTGCCAGCAGCGACGGGGGACTAGCGGGAAATTACGGTGAGCAGTTCTTC
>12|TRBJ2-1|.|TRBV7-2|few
CASSSKVHEQFF
TGTGCCAGCAGCTCTAAGGTCCATGAGCAGTTCTTC
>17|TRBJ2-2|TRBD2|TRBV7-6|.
CASSASGTSLYTGELFF
TGTGCCAGCAGCGCTTCCGGGACTAGCTTGTACACCGGGGAGCTGTTTTTT
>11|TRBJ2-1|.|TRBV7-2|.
CASRKPGPPFF
TGTGCCAGCAGAAAACCGGGACCCCCGTTCTTC